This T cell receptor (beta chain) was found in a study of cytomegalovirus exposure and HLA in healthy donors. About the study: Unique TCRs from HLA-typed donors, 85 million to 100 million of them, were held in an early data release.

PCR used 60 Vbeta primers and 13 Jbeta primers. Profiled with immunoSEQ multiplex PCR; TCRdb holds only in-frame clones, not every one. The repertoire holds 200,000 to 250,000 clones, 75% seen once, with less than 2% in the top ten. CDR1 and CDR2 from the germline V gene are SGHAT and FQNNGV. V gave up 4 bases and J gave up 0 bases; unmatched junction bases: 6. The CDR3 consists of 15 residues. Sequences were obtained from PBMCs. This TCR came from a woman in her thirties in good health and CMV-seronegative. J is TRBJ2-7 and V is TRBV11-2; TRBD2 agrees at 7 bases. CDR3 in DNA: TGTGCCAGCAGCTCCGTGGAGCGGGACTCCTACGAGCAGTACTTC. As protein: CASSSVERDSYEQYF.